This T cell receptor (beta chain) was documented in a study of beta chain features in type 1 diabetes (dated by TCRdb to 2016 to 2019). Regarding the research as a whole: Patients and healthy donors did not differ in mean age, gender distribution, total cell number or subset yield. A total of 100 million to 110 million sorted cells were examined across all samples, and a strong correlation was observed between cell number per subset and RNA yield. The study compared the TCRB repertoires of sorted circulating CD4+ T cell subsets in recently diagnosed type 1 diabetes patients with those in matched healthy donors. Whereas all 28 donors provided naive and central memory subsets, regulatory and stem cell-like memory subsets were isolated from just 8 patients and about eight healthy donors. Results and caveats for the whole study, not just this receptor: Because cDNA rather than genomic DNA was sequenced, highly expressing activated cells could have been over-represented, although no difference in activation and CD3 levels was found between groups. At VDJ recombination sites, patients with type 1 diabetes made fewer insertions and deleted more nucleotides, a pattern implying thymic rearrangement abnormalities. The naive, central memory and regulatory TCRB repertoires appeared to resemble one another more closely among patients than among healthy donors. Only small numbers of individuals were included in the HLA sub-analyses, which left unresolved whether HLA type had any influence on TCRB rearrangement. Shorter templates might be favored by PCR, yet because patient and control samples were amplified and corrected together, any such skew would affect both groups equally. In all four CD4+ subsets, TCRB CDR3 length was moderately but significantly shorter in type 1 diabetes patients.

The High Capacity cDNA Reverse Transcription Kit was used to reverse transcribe all of the isolated RNA, meaning that expressed TCRB transcripts were what got sequenced. Deep immunoSEQ sequencing was applied to naive, central memory and regulatory T cell samples, giving an average of roughly 3.5 million total reads per sample. Sorted cells were lysed in RLT buffer, and RNA was extracted using DNase-treated RNeasy Micro or Mini kits according to cell number. Each cell subset was processed on its own to prevent cross-contamination, while patient and healthy donor samples were processed together. TCRB sequences were amplified from cDNA with the immunoSEQ multiplex PCR, producing 87-bp fragments spanning the CDR3 region. Amplicons were sequenced on the Illumina HiSeq platform. The paper's data handling went like this. PCR bias was corrected computationally using synthetic template baselines, and reads within Hamming distance 2 were collapsed, with unmergeable singletons discarded. Reads were aligned against IMGT so that V, D and J genes, CDR3 length and insertions or deletions at six rearrangement sites could be assigned. Within each subset, clonotype counts were normalized to the number of sorted cells before true diversity and Gini coefficients were calculated with the tcR R package. Repertoire sharing was quantified using the overlap coefficient calculated on TCRB nucleotide sequences. TCRdb obtained this table from immuneACCESS and retained in-frame rearrangements with V and J assigned. These tables miss some clones; where compared with another copy, unresolved V genes account for less than half of the shortfall, and the remainder is unexplained. V and J calls and clone size are given by that table; D and trimming were obtained from the DNA. Here the sample has around 120,000 clones; around a sixth occur a single time. The ten largest clones capture about 2.4% of the sample.

Note on this clone: No antigen is known for it. Base qualities are not recorded, but no much larger clone differs from it by a single base. This CDR3 is also generated by other DNA sequences in the sample.

A single peripheral blood draw of 90 to 150 mL on average was collected from each donor into heparinised tubes. A BD FACSAria II was used to sort naive, central memory, regulatory and stem cell-like memory CD4+ T cells with a panel that included CD45RO, CCR7, CD25, CD127, CD95 and CD27. Purity was above 98% for every sorted population. PBMCs were isolated right away by Lymphoprep density gradient centrifugation and were stained directly, without culture. So that batch effects would be minimized, each experiment stained and sorted samples in pairs, pairing one healthy donor with one patient. V is shortened by 1 base, J by 8 bases, and the region joining them spans 12 bases. The CDR3, cysteine through phenylalanine, is 14 amino acids long. Just CDR3 DNA is preserved here, 42 bases in frame from base 1. CDR1 SGHNT and CDR2 YYREEE were looked up in the germline V gene (reference sequence).

Recombination joined TRBV5-4 with TRBJ1-4, and possibly TRBD1, on 5 matching bases. Sample: central memory CD4+ T cells from blood. The sequence was obtained from a young man with type 1 diabetes. The CDR3 reads CASSLQGAVEKLFF. The nucleotide sequence reads TGTGCCAGCAGCTTGCAGGGAGCGGTCGAAAAACTGTTTTTT.